This T cell receptor beta chain was retrieved from a study of blood T cell repertoires in COVID-19. Study context: Donors in the United States, Italy and Spain gave samples during acute or convalescent COVID-19. PBMCs, B-cell-depleted T cells, or T cells provided the cDNA or gDNA that made up the material.

There are a few counts of this clone. Participants' own reports of clinical history determined their cohort assignment. Recovered status applied to Cohort 3 donors who had two consecutive negative PCRs. It also applied to those with clearance or with symptom resolution. Clones were read by immunoSEQ multiplex PCR, and TCRdb kept only the in-frame ones, dropping some. The sample lists about 220,000 clones, 84% occurring once. Deletions cut 0 bases from V and 2 bases from J, with 13 bases between. Germline CDR1 and CDR2: SGDLS and YYNGEE. CDR3 length: 16 amino acids. Input material: PBMCs or T cells enriched from blood (not recorded which). The sequence derives from a woman in her forties who had recovered from COVID-19. The genes are TRBV9 and TRBJ2-3, with unresolved D. CDR3 in amino acids: CASSVARSSHTDTQYF. The DNA for the CDR3 is TGTGCCAGCAGCGTAGCTAGGAGCAGCCACACAGATACGCAGTATTTT.